Each of the 25 T cell receptor beta chains below was sequenced from the same sample in a study of blood T cell repertoires in COVID-19. Profiling relied on immunoSEQ multiplex PCR, and the TCRdb table lists in-frame clones only, not all of them. The sample has 100,000 to 150,000 clones, roughly four fifths seen once. The sample was peripheral blood. All receptors come from a woman in her fifties or sixties with acute or convalescent COVID-19.

This clone has a single count. The rearrangement joins TRBV27 to TRBJ2-2; a weak D match, TRBD2 (7 bases). Looked up from germline, CDR1 is MNHEY and CDR2 is SMNVEV (reference sequence). With 1 base removed from V and 0 bases from J, the gap between germline ends came to 12 bases. This CDR3 contains 17 residues. The CDR3 loop reads CASSLFGGAANTGELFF. The CDR3 region has the DNA TGTGCCAGCAGTTTATTTGGGGGGGCCGCGAACACCGGGGAGCTGTTTTTT.

The chain recombines TRBV5-1 with TRBJ2-4, with D possibly TRBD2 on 6 matching bases. Per germline, CDR1 SGHRS and CDR2 YFSETQ. The CDR3 contains 17 residues. Trimming took 4 bases from V and 1 from J, leaving 18 bases between them. This CDR3 is CASSVHDRGGAKNIQYF. DNA of the CDR3: TGCGCCAGCAGCGTTCACGACCGAGGAGGGGCCAAAAACATTCAGTACTTC.

This chain connects TRBV9 to TRBJ2-2, with 9 bases matching TRBD2. Trimming cost V 3 bases and J 2 bases; bases outside gene matches: 5. CDR3 length: 16 amino acids. Germline V gives CDR1 SGDLS, CDR2 YYNGEE. The CDR3 sequence: CASSDILAGNTGELFF. CDR3 DNA: TGTGCCAGCAGCGACATTCTAGCGGGAAACACCGGGGAGCTGTTTTTT.

This clone was picked up a small number of times. CDR3 residues: CASTKTGNQPQHF. As DNA, the CDR3 is TGTGCCAGCACCAAGACAGGCAATCAGCCCCAGCATTTT. The rearrangement links TRBV6-5 to TRBJ1-5; tentatively, D is TRBD1 (5 bases). Trimming removed 7 bases from V and 2 bases from J, with 9 bases in between. Germline assignment: CDR1 MNHEY and CDR2 SVGAGI. The CDR3 has 13 amino acids.

As DNA, the CDR3 is TGTGCCAGCAGCTCCCCGACAGGCACAGATACGCAGTATTTT. Translated, it gives CASSSPTGTDTQYF. The chain carries TRBV7-2 and TRBJ2-3, with D perhaps TRBD1 (5 bases). Germline V gene data show CDR1 as SGHTA and CDR2 as FQGNSA. The CDR3 has 14 residues. Trimming pared 4 bases from V and 1 base from J, leaving 9 bases between.

This chain connects TRBV28 to TRBJ2-5, with D possibly being TRBD2 (5 bases). The germline V gene has CDR1 MDHEN and CDR2 SYDVKM. This CDR3 is built from 16 residues. Between the trimmed V and J ends, which lost 1 base and 1 base, there was a span of 13 bases. The CDR3 sequence: CASSLFPPGSQETQYF. In DNA, the CDR3 is TGTGCCAGCAGTTTATTCCCGCCGGGAAGCCAAGAGACCCAGTACTTC.

V is TRBV18 and J is TRBJ1-4; D gene unclear. The CDR3 has 17 amino acids. CDR1 is KGHSH, CDR2 LQKENI, per germline. The V end was cut by 0 bases, the J end by 5 bases, with 16 bases between. The CDR3, as DNA: TGTGCCAGCTCACCACCGAGTCAAATCGGGTACAATGAAAAACTGTTTTTT. This gives the protein CASSPPSQIGYNEKLFF.

This chain uses TRBV18 with TRBJ1-2; D possibly corresponds to TRBD1 (6 bases). Trimming removed 3 bases at V and 4 bases at J, with 18 bases between. Looked up from germline, CDR1 is KGHSH and CDR2 is LQKENI. This CDR3 is built from 16 residues. The CDR3 spells CASSPYRTDSIYGYTF. CDR3 coding DNA: TGTGCCAGCTCACCCTATCGGACAGATTCTATCTATGGCTACACCTTC.

V is TRBV2 and J is TRBJ2-7; the D gene is possibly TRBD2 (5 bases). The CDR3 length is 13 residues. The V gene lost 8 bases and the J gene lost 0 bases, with 11 bases spanning the gap. Germline loops: CDR1 SNHLY, CDR2 FYNNEI. The DNA for the CDR3 is TGTGCCAGCCTATTGGGGAGCTCCTACGAGCAGTACTTC. This sequence encodes CASLLGSSYEQYF.

The chain carries TRBV5-1 and TRBJ2-7, with 8 positions matching TRBD1. Germline-derived CDR1 and CDR2 are SGHRS and YFSETQ. There are 14 residues in the CDR3. J lost 6 bases, V lost 2 bases, and 7 bases had no gene match. CDR3 region: CASSFDRGPGEQYF. DNA for the CDR3: TGCGCCAGCAGCTTTGACAGGGGCCCCGGCGAGCAGTACTTC. Supplemented by reference TRBV5-1 and TRBJ2-7, the full variable domain reads KAGVTQTPRYLIKTRGQQVTLSCSPISGHRSVSWYQQTPGQGLQFLFEYFSETQRNKGNFPGRFSGRQFSNSRSEMNVSTLELGDSALYLCASSFDRGPGEQYFGPGTRLTVT.

V and J are TRBV5-1 and TRBJ1-1; TRBD1 agrees at 7 bases. Germline V CDR1 and CDR2: SGHRS, YFSETQ. Trimming took 3 bases from V and 0 from J; bases not matched to a gene: 5. CDR3 size: 15 residues. The DNA for the CDR3 is TGCGCCAGCAGCTGGTCAACAGGGGTGAACACTGAAGCTTTCTTT. Translating gives CASSWSTGVNTEAFF. Variable domain in full (rest from reference TRBV5-1 and TRBJ1-1): KAGVTQTPRYLIKTRGQQVTLSCSPISGHRSVSWYQQTPGQGLQFLFEYFSETQRNKGNFPGRFSGRQFSNSRSEMNVSTLELGDSALYLCASSWSTGVNTEAFFGQGTRLTVV.

V usage is TRBV3-1 (or the pseudogene TRBV3-2) and J usage is TRBJ2-5; 7 nucleotides match TRBD2. Germline V CDR1 and CDR2: LGHDT, YNNKEL (reference sequence). V dropped 3 bases and J dropped 3; count of bases not matched to a gene: 4. The CDR3 spans 14 residues. CDR3 sequence reads: CASSHPRGEETQYF. CDR3 in DNA: TGTGCCAGCAGCCACCCTCGGGGGGAAGAGACCCAGTACTTC.

The chain joins TRBV15 to TRBJ2-7; 9 bases map to TRBD2. Germline V gene lookup returns CDR1 LNHNV and CDR2 YYDKDF (reference sequence). The CDR3 extends over 16 amino acids. V shed 0 bases, J shed 6 bases, and the junction held 9 bases outside the gene matches. The CDR3 DNA is TGTGCCACCAGCAGAGATCCCGGGACTAGCCGCCTCGAGCAGTACTTC. This translates into CATSRDPGTSRLEQYF.

This clone was found a few times. J is TRBJ2-1 and V is TRBV7-3; the D gene is possibly TRBD2 (6 bases). V dropped 4 bases and J dropped 4 bases, with 14 bases sitting between them. CDR3 length equals 15 residues. CDR1 and CDR2 (germline): SGHTA, FQGTGA. The CDR3 bases are TGTGCCAGCAGCTCCGATGGACTACCTTACAATGAGCAGTTCTTC. Amino acid sequence: CASSSDGLPYNEQFF.

The chain joins TRBV15 to TRBJ1-1; the D is unclear. The CDR3 is made up of 15 amino acids. The V gene lost 6 bases and the J gene lost 1 base, with 15 bases spanning the gap. Germline CDR1 reads LNHNV; CDR2 reads YYDKDF (reference sequence). The CDR3 DNA is TGTGCCACCAGTCCGAGGGTGGTGGGGAACACTGAAGCTTTCTTT. Its translation is CATSPRVVGNTEAFF.

The chain recombines TRBV4-1 with TRBJ1-4; 7 positions agree with TRBD1. Losses at the gene ends were 5 bases for V and 0 bases for J; bases not matched to a gene: 6. CDR3 size: 16 residues. In germline, CDR1 is MGHRA, CDR2 YSYEKL. CDR3 sequence (DNA): TGCGCCAGCAGCGAAGGGACAGCAGCAACTAATGAAAAACTGTTTTTT. Translating gives CASSEGTAATNEKLFF.

The chain employs TRBV15 and TRBJ1-2; D gene uncertain. CDR1 and CDR2 from the germline V gene are LNHNV and YYDKDF (reference sequence). CDR3 length: 14 residues. V lost 1 base, J lost 2 bases, and 8 bases lay in between. The CDR3 DNA reads TGTGCCACCAGCAGAGCCGGGAGGAACTATGGCTACACCTTC. Protein: CATSRAGRNYGYTF.

The chain joins TRBV9 to TRBJ1-6, with no clear D. Trimming pared 3 bases from V and 0 bases from J, leaving 10 bases between. The length of the CDR3 is 16 residues. Germline V CDR1 and CDR2: SGDLS, YYNGEE. CDR3 coding DNA: TGTGCCAGCAGCGAGCGAGGCAGCTCCTATAATTCACCCCTCCACTTT. Protein sequence: CASSERGSSYNSPLHF.

CDR3 DNA: TGCAGCGTTGAAGATCGGTCTAACCAAGAGACCCAGTACTTC. It yields the protein CSVEDRSNQETQYF. The chain is built from TRBV29-1 and TRBJ2-5; D gene unclear. This CDR3 has 14 residues. Germline CDR1 is SQVTM and CDR2 is ANQGSEA. Deletions cut 0 bases from V and 0 bases from J, with 8 bases between. The variable domain in full, completed from reference TRBV29-1 and TRBJ2-5, reads SAVISQKPSRDICQRGTSLTIQCQVDSQVTMMFWYRQQPGQSLTLIATANQGSEATYESGFVIDKFPISRPNLTFSTLTVSNMSPEDSSIYLCSVEDRSNQETQYFGPGTRLLVL.

The rearrangement uses TRBV27 and TRBJ1-5, with D unresolved. Trimming shortened V by 5 bases and J by 1 base, and 9 bases separated the two germline ends. There are 14 residues in the CDR3. CDR1 is MNHEY, CDR2 SMNVEV, per germline (reference sequence). CDR3 nucleotides: TGTGCCAGCAGTCTCGTCCGGAGCAATCAGCCCCAGCATTTT. It encodes CASSLVRSNQPQHF.

The chain carries TRBV4-1 and TRBJ1-1; TRBD1 aligns across 9 bases. This CDR3 contains 14 residues. V shed 3 bases and J 11 bases; nucleotides not matched to a gene: 10. Per the germline V gene, CDR1 is MGHRA and CDR2 is YSYEKL. CDR3 residues: CASSHLGQGVYAFF. DNA for the CDR3: TGCGCCAGCAGCCACCTGGGACAGGGAGTATATGCTTTCTTT.

This clone was detected only a few times. The J gene is TRBJ2-1, the V gene TRBV11-1, with TRBD2 identical over 10 bases. The CDR3 has 15 amino acids. CDR1 SGHAT and CDR2 FQDESV come from the germline V gene (reference sequence). With 3 bases clipped from V and 3 bases from J, the junction kept 2 bases outside the gene matches. In DNA, the CDR3 is TGTGCCAGCAGCTTGGGACTAGCGATCTACAATGAGCAGTTCTTC. Protein sequence: CASSLGLAIYNEQFF.

The chain couples TRBV6-5 to TRBJ1-1; 7 nucleotides align to TRBD1. Trimming took 4 bases from V and 3 from J; bases not matched to a gene: 2. CDR3 length: 13 amino acids. Germline-derived CDR1 and CDR2 are MNHEY and SVGAGI. The CDR3 is CASSLTGDTEAFF. CDR3 DNA: TGTGCCAGCAGTTTAACAGGGGACACTGAAGCTTTCTTT.

This rearrangement joins TRBV28 to TRBJ1-2; 9 positions match TRBD1. This CDR3 spans 14 amino acids. Germline loops: CDR1 MDHEN, CDR2 SYDVKM. Trimming at V came to 5 bases and at J to 8 bases, leaving 9 bases not matched to a gene. The CDR3 here is CASSEQNRGQGYTF. Written as DNA, the CDR3 is TGTGCCAGCAGTGAACAAAACAGGGGGCAGGGCTACACCTTC.

The chain employs TRBV2 and TRBJ1-2; D may be TRBD1 (6 bases). This CDR3 comprises 12 residues. Germline CDR1 is SNHLY and CDR2 is FYNNEI. Trimming took off 6 bases at V and 8 bases at J, with 13 bases between the two ends. CDR3 coding DNA: TGTGCCAGCAGGTTTTCAGGGGACGGCTACACCTTC. This translates into CASRFSGDGYTF.